This T cell receptor beta chain was sequenced for a study of technical replicates of blood from several donors. Repertoires were generated with immunoSEQ multiplex PCR, while TCRdb's copy carries only in-frame clones and drops some. The sample records 60,000 to 85,000 clones, approximately 94% being singletons. There are 16 residues in the CDR3. The germline CDR1 and CDR2 sequences are SQVTM and ANQGSEA. This TCR came from a human donor in good health. Source material: T cells isolated from PBMCs. The V gene is TRBV29-1, the J gene TRBJ2-5; possible D gene TRBD2, 5 bases. The DNA end favors TRBJ2-7, so the J call may be wrong. CDR3 residues: CSVGGLAAVLLDEQYF. The CDR3 DNA reads TGCAGCGTTGGCGGGCTGGCCGCCGTCCTTCTCGACGAGCAGTACTTC.